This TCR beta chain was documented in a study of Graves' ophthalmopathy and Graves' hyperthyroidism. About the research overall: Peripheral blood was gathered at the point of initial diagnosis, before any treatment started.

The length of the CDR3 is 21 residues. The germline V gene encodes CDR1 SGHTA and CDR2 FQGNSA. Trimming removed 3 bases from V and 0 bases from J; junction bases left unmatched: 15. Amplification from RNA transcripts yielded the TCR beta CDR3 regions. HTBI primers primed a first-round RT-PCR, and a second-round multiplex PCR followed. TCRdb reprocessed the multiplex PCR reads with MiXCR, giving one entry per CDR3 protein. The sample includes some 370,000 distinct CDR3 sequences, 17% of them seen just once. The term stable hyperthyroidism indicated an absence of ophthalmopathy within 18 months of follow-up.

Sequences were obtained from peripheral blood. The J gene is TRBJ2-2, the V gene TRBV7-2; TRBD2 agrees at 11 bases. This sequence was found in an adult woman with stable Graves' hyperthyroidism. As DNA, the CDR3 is TGTGCCAGCAGCTTTTGGGGTTTTGTACTAGCGGGAGAGACGAACACCGGGGAGCTGTTTTTT. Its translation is CASSFWGFVLAGETNTGELFF.